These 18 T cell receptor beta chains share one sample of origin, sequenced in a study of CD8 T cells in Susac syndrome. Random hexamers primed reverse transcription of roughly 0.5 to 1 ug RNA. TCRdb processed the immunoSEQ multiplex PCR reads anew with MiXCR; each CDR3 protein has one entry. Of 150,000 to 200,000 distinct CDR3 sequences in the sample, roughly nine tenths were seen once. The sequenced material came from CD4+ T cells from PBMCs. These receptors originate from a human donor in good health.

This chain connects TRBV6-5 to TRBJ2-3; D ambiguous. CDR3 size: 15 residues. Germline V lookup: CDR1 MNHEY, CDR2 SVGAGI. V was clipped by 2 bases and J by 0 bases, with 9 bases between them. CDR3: CASSYGRSSTDTQYF. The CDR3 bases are TGTGCCAGCAGTTACGGGCGGAGCAGCACAGATACGCAGTATTTT.

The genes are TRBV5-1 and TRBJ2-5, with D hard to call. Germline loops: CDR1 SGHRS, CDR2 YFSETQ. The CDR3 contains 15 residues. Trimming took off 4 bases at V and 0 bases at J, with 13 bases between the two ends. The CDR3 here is CASSKQTRNQETQYF. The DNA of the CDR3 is TGCGCCAGCAGCAAACAGACAAGAAACCAAGAGACCCAGTACTTC.

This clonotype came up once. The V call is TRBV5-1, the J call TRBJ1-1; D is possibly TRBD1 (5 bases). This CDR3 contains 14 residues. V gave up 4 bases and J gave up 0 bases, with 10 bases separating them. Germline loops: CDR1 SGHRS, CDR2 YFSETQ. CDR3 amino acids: CASSAPGLNTEAFF. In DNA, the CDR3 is TGCGCCAGCAGCGCGCCAGGGTTGAACACTGAAGCTTTCTTT.

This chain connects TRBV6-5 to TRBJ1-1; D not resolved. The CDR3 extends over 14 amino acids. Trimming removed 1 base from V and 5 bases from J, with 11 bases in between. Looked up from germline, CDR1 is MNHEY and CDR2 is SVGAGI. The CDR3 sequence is CASSYFGEETEAFF. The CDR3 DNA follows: TGTGCCAGCAGTTACTTTGGGGAAGAGACTGAAGCTTTCTTT.

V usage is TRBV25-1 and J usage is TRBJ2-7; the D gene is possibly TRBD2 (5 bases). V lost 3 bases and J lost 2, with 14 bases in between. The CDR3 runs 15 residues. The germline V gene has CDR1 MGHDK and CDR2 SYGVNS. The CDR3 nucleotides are TGTGCCAGCAGTGACGGAGCCCGGGGAGCCTACGAGCAGTACTTC. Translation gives CASSDGARGAYEQYF.

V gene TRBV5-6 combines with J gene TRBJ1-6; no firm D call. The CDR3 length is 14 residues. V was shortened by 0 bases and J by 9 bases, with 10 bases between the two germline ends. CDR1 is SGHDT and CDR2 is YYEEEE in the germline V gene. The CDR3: CASSLGGIGSPLHF. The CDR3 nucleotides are TGTGCCAGCAGCTTGGGTGGTATCGGTTCACCCCTCCACTTT.

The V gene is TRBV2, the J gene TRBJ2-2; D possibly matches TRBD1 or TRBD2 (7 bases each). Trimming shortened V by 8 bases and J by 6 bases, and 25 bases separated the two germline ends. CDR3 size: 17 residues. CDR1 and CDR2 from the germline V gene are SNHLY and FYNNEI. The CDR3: CASGRRETGWEPGELFF. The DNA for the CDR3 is TGTGCCAGCGGGAGGCGGGAGACAGGGTGGGAACCCGGGGAGCTGTTTTTT.

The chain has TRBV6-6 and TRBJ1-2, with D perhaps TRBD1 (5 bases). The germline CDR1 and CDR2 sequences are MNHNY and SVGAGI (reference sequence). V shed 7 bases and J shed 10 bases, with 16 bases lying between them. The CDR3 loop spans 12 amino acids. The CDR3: CASTIREGFYTF. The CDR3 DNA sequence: TGTGCCAGCACCATCAGGGAGGGTTTCTACACCTTC.

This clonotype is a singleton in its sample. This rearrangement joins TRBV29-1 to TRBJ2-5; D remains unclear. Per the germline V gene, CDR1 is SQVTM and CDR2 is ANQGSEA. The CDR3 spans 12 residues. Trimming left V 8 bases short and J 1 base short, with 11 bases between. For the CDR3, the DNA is TGCAGCTCCGGAAGGTTCCAAGAGACCCAGTACTTC. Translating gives CSSGRFQETQYF.

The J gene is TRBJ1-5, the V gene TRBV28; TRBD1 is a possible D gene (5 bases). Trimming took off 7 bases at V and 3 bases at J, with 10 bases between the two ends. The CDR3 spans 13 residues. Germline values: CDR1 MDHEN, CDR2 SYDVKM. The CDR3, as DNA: TGTGCCAGCATAAAAGGGGTCAATCAGCCCCAGCATTTT. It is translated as CASIKGVNQPQHF.

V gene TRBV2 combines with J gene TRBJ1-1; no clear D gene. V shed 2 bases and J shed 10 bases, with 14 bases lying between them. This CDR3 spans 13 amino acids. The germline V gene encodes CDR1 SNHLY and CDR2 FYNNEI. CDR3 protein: CASSEWQAPRAFF. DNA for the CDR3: TGTGCCAGCAGTGAATGGCAGGCTCCCCGAGCTTTCTTT.

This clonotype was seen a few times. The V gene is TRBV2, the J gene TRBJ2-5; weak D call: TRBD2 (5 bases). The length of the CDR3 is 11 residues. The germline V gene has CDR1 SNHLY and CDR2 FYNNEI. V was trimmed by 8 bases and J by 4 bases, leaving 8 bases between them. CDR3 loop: CASSEGETQYF. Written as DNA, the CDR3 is TGTGCCAGCTCTGAGGGAGAGACCCAGTACTTC.

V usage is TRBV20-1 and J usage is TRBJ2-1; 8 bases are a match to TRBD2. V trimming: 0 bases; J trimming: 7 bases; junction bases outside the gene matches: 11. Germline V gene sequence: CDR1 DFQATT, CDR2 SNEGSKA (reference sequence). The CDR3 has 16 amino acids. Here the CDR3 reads CSARDLSGLAVNEQFF. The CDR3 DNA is TGCAGTGCTAGAGATTTAAGTGGACTAGCCGTGAATGAGCAGTTCTTC.

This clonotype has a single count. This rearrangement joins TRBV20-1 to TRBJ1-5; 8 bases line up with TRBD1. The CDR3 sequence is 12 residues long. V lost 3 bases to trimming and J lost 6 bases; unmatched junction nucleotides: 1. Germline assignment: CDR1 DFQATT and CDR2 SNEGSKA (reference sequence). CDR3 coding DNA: TGCAGTGCTAGGGACAGGGTTCAGCCCCAGCATTTT. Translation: CSARDRVQPQHF.

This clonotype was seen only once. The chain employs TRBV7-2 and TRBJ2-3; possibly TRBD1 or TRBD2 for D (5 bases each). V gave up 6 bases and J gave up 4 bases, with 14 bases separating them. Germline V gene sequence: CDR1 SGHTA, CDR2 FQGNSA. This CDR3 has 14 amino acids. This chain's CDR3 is CASRRGTQSDTQYF. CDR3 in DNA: TGTGCCAGCAGGAGGGGCACCCAGTCAGATACGCAGTATTTT.

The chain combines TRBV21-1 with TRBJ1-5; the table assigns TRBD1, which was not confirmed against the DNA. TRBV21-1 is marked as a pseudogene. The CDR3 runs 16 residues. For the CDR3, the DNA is TGTGCCAACCTAGGGGCGGGGGGTTTGGTAGATCAGCCCCAGCATTTT. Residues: CANLGAGGLVDQPQHF.

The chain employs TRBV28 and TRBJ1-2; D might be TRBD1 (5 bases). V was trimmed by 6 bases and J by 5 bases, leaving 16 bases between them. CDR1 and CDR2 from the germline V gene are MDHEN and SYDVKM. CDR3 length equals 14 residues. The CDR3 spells CASRASTARYGYTF. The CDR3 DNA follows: TGTGCCAGCAGGGCATCGACAGCGAGATATGGCTACACCTTC.

The CDR3 spells CASSLRWSYGYTF. CDR3 nucleotide sequence: TGTGCCAGCAGTCTCCGCTGGAGCTATGGCTACACCTTC. The chain joins TRBV6-6 to TRBJ1-2; the D is unclear. The CDR3 sequence is 13 residues long. CDR1 MNHNY and CDR2 SVGAGI come from the germline V gene (reference sequence). V was shortened by 5 bases and J by 4 bases, with 11 bases between the two germline ends.